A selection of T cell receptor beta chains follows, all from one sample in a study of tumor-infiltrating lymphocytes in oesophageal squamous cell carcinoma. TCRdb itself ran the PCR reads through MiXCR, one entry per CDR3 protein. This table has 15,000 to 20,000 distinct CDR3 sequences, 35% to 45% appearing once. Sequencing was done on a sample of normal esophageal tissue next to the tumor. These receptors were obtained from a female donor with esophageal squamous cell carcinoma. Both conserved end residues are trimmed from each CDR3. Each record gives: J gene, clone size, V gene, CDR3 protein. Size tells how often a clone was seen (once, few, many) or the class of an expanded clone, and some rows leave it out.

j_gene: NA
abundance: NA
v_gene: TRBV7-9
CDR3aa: ASSSRLAGGPSQETQY

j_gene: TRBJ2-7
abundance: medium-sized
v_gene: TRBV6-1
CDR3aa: ASSFGTPSYEQY

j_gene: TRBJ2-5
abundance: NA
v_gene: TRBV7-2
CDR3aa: ASSSTAGGLSETQY

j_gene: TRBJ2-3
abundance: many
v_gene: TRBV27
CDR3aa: ASTLLSTDTQY

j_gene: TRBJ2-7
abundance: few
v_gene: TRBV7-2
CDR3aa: ASSSGTETYEQY

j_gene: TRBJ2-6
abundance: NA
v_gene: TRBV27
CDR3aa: ASSSGRVGANVLT

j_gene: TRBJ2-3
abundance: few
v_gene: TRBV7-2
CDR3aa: ASSLAGGATDTQY

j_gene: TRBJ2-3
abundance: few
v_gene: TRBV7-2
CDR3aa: ASSWGGSTDTQY

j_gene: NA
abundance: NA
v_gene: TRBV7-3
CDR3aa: ASSLRRGGLNEQF

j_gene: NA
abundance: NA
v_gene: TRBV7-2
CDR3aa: ASSLGRFDGYT

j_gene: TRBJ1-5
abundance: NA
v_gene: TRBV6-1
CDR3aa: ASSLNQGANQPQH

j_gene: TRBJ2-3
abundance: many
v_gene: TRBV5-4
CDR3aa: ATLKGGGITDTQY

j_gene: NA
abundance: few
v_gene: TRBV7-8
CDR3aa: ASRSQREGQDNEQF

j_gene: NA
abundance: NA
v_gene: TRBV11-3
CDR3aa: ASSVQGAKNTEAF

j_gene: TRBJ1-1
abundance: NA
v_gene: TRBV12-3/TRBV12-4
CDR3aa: ASSFLEGAAEAF

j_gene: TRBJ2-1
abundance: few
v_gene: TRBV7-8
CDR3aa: ASSLNRQWYNEQF

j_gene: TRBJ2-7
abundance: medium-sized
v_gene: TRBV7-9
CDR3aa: ASSLDPASSYEQY

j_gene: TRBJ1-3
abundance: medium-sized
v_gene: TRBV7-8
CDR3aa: ASSSGTGGSGNTIY

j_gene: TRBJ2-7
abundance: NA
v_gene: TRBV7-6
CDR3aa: ASSLEEATNNEQY

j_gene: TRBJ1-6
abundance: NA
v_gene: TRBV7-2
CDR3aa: ASSHQTGSYNSPLH

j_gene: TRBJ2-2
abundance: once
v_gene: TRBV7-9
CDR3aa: ASSFLSTGELF

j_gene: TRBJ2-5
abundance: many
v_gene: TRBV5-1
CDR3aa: ASSLQGLETQY

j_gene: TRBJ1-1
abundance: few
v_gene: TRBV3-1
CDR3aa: ASSQGTGVNTEAF

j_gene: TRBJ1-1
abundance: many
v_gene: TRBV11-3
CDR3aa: ACRDRGPFSFEAF

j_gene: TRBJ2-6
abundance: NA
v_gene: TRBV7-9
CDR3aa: ASSPRGGAGANVLT

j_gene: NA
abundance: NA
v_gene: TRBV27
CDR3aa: ASSQGLTEQY

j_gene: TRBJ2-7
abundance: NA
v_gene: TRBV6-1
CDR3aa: ASSEVRRSYEQY

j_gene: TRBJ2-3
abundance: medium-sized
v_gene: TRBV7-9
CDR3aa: ASSFGTDTQY

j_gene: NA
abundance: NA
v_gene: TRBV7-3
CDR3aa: ASSLIPGTAYEQY

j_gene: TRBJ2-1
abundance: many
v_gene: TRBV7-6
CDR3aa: ASSSWSSLGNEQF

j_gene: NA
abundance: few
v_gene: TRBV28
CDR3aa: ASSRPSGQETQY

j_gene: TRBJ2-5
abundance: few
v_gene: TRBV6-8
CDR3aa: ASSYSRAGPQETQY

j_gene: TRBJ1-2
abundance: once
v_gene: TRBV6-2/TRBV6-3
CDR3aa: ASSYSKGTGFYGYT

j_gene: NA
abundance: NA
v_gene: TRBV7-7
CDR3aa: ASTLGQGALWTQY